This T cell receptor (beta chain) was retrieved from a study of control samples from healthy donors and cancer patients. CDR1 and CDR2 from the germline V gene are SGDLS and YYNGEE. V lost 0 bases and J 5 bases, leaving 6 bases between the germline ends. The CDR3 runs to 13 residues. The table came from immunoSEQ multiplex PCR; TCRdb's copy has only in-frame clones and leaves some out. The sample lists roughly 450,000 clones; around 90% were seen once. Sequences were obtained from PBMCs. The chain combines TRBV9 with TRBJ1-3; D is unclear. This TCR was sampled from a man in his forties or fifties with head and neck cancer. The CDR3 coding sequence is TGTGCCAGCAGCGTAGAGTTGAGAAACACCATATATTTT. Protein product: CASSVELRNTIYF.